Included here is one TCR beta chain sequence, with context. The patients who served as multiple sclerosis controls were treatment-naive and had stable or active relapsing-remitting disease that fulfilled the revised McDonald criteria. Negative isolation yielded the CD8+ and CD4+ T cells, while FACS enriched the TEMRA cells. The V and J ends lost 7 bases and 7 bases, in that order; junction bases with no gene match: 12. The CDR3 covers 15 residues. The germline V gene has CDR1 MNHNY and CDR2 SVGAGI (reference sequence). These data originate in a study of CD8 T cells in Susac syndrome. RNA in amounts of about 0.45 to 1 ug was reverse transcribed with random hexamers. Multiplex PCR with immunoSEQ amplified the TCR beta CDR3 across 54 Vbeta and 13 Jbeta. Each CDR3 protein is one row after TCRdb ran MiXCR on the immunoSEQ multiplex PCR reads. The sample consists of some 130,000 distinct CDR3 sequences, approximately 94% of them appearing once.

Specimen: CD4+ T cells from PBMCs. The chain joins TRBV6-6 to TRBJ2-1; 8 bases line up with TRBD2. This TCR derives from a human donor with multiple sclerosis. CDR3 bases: TGTGCCAGCACCAATAGCGGGATGGGAGGGAATGAGCAGTTCTTC. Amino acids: CASTNSGMGGNEQFF.